These T cell receptor beta chains were read from a single sample in a study of molecular identifiers for immune sequencing clone quantification. From the PCR reads, TCRdb called clonotypes with MiXCR, one entry per CDR3 protein. The sample yields over 550,000 distinct CDR3 sequences, roughly 25% seen once. Sequenced material: naive CD8+ T cells from blood, with Jurkat cell RNA spiked in. These receptors came from a human donor in good health. Some libraries in this study had Jurkat cell RNA spiked in. Both conserved end residues are part of each CDR3. Fields, in order: CDR3 DNA, CDR3 protein, D gene, clone size, J gene, V gene. A D gene is named only where the DNA matches it firmly. Expanded clones get a size class; other rows say once, few or many, or leave the size out.

TGTGCCAGCAGTTACTCGGGGGCTTTCGGCACTGAAGCTTTCTTT CASSYSGAFGTEAFF . few TRBJ1-1 TRBV6-5
TGTGCCAGCAGCCCCTGGACTAGCGGGATGTACGAGCAGTACTTC CASSPWTSGMYEQYF TRBD2 few TRBJ2-7 TRBV3-1
TGCAGTGCTAGAGATCACCATCTCTTAAATGAAGCTTTCTTT CSARDHHLLNEAFF . . TRBJ1-1 TRBV20-1
TGTGCCACCAGTGACCCCGACACGACCCAAGAGACCCAGTACTTC CATSDPDTTQETQYF . many TRBJ2-5 TRBV24-1
TGCGCCAGCAGCCAAGGGCGGAGCGGCGCGAACACCGGGGAGCTGTTTTTT CASSQGRSGANTGELFF . . TRBJ2-2 TRBV4-1
TGTGCCAGCTCCCCGAGCCGCGACAGCACAGATACGCAGTATTTT CASSPSRDSTDTQYF . many TRBJ2-3 TRBV7-9
TGTGCCAGTAGTATGATGGGACGGGGTGGAAACGAGCAGTACTTC CASSMMGRGGNEQYF . . TRBJ2-7 TRBV19
TGTGCCAGCAGGGTACAGGGGCGAGGGGAGACCCAGTACTTC CASRVQGRGETQYF TRBD1 few TRBJ2-5 TRBV28
TGTGCCAGCAGTGATAGGACAGGGGGTCAGGACAATCAGCCCCAGCATTTT CASSDRTGGQDNQPQHF TRBD1 few TRBJ1-5 TRBV2
TGTGCCAGCAGTACCCAACGACTAGCGGGAATCGGGTACTCTGGGGCCAACGTCCTGACTTTC CASSTQRLAGIGYSGANVLTF TRBD2 few TRBJ2-6 TRBV12-3/TRBV12-4
TGTGCCTGCAGCTTAGCGAAGACCGGAAGCTCCTACAATGAGCAGTTCTTC CACSLAKTGSSYNEQFF . . TRBJ2-1 TRBV7-2
TGTGCCAGCAGCCGGACGGTCAACTATGGCTACACCTTC CASSRTVNYGYTF . many TRBJ1-2 TRBV6-2/TRBV6-3
TGTGCCAGCAGTATGACAAGGGAGGGCTGCGAGCAGTACTTC CASSMTREGCEQYF TRBD2 . TRBJ2-7 TRBV7-9
TGTGCCAGCAGCTTACCGGGTTGGGGACCAGATACGCAGTATTTT CASSLPGWGPDTQYF . . TRBJ2-3 TRBV7-2
TGCGCCAGCAGCTTGGAATGGGTTTCTCACGAGCAGTACTTC CASSLEWVSHEQYF . few TRBJ2-7 TRBV5-1
TGTGCCAGCAGCTCTCCTTTGCTGGAGAATGAGCAGTTCTTC CASSSPLLENEQFF . few TRBJ2-1 TRBV7-3
TGCGCCAGCAGCCAAGAGGCTAGCGGGGGGTATTACAATGAGCAGTTCTTC CASSQEASGGYYNEQFF TRBD2 once TRBJ2-1 TRBV4-1
TGCGCCAGCAGCCAAGGAGGGAACTCCTATAATTCACCCCTCCACTTT CASSQGGNSYNSPLHF . few TRBJ1-6 TRBV4-3
TGTGCCAGCAGCTTGAGCCCGCTTGACACCTACGAGCAGTACTTC CASSLSPLDTYEQYF . many TRBJ2-7 TRBV5-4
TGTGCCAGCAGTAGATCGACTAGCGGGAGTAGGAATGAGCAGTTCTTC CASSRSTSGSRNEQFF TRBD2 many TRBJ2-1 TRBV6-2/TRBV6-3
TGTGCCAGCAGCCAACCGGACGTCTCCTCCTACGAGCAGTACTTC CASSQPDVSSYEQYF . . TRBJ2-7 TRBV5-4
TGCGCCAGCAGCCCTCTCCCCCCAGAGTCCGGGGAGCTGTTTTTT CASSPLPPESGELFF . . TRBJ2-2 TRBV4-1
TGCAGCGTTGATGGTCCTAGCTTGGGCTCGGAGACCCAGTACTTC CSVDGPSLGSETQYF . few TRBJ2-5 TRBV29-1
TGTGCCAGCAGTCCCTCCCACAGGCTCACTGAAGCTTTCTTT CASSPSHRLTEAFF . few TRBJ1-1 TRBV11-1
TGTGCCAGCAGCTTTTGGATGGATAGGAACACTGAAGCTTTCTTT CASSFWMDRNTEAFF . many TRBJ1-1 TRBV13
TGTGCCAGCAGCTTAGCCACGGACTACTACGAGCAGTACTTC CASSLATDYYEQYF . many TRBJ2-7 TRBV7-2